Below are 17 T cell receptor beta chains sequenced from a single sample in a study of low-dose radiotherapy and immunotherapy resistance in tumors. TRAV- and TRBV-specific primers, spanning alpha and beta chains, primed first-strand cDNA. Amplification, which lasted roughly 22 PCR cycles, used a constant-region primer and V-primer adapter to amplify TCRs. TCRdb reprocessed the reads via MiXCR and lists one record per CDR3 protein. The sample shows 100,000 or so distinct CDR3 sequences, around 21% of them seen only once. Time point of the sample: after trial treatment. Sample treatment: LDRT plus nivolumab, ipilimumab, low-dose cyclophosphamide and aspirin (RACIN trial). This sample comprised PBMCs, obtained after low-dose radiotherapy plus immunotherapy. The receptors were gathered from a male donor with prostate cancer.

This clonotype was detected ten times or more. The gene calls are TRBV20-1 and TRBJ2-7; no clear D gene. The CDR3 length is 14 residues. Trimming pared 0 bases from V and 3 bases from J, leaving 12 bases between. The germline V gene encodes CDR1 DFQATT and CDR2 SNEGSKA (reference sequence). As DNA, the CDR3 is TGCAGTGCTAGAGAGGCAGGCTCAAACTACGAGCAGTACTTC. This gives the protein CSAREAGSNYEQYF.

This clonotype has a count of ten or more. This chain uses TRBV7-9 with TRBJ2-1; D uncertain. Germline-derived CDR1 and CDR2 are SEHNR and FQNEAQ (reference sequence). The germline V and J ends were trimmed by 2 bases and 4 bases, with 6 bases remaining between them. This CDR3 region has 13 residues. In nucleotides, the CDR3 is TGTGCCAGCAGCTTAAGTATGTACAATGAGCAGTTCTTC. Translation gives CASSLSMYNEQFF.

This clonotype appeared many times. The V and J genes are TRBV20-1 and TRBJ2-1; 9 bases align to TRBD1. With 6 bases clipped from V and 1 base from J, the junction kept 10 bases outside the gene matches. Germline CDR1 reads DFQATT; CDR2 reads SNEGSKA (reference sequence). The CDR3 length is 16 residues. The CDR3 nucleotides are TGCAGTGCGACTAGCTCCGGGACAGGGTCCTACAATGAGCAGTTCTTC. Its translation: CSATSSGTGSYNEQFF.

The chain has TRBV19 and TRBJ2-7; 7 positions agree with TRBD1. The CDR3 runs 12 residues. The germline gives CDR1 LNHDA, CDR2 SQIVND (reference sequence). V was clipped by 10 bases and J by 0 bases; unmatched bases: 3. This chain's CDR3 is CATRQGSYEQYF. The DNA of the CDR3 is TGTGCCACTCGACAGGGCTCCTACGAGCAGTACTTC.

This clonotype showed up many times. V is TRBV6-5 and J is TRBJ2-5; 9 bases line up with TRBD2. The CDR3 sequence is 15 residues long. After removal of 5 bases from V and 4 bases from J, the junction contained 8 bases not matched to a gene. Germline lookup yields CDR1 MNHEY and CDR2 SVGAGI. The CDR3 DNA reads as TGTGCCAGCAGTCCAGAGGCGGGGGGGCGAGAGACCCAGTACTTC. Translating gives CASSPEAGGRETQYF.

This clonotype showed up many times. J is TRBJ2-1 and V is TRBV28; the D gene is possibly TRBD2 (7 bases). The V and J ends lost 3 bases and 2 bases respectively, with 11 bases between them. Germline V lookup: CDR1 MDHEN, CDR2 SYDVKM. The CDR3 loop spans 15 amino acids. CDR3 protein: CASSLPGGPYNEQFF. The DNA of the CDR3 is TGTGCCAGCAGTTTGCCCGGGGGGCCCTACAATGAGCAGTTCTTC.

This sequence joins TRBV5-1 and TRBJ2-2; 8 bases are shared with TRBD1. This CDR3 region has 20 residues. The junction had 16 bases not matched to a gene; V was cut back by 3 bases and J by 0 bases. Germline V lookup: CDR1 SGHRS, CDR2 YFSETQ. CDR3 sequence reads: CASSSGQVRDLRANTGELFF. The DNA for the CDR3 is TGCGCCAGCAGCTCGGGACAGGTCCGGGACCTACGCGCGAACACCGGGGAGCTGTTTTTT.

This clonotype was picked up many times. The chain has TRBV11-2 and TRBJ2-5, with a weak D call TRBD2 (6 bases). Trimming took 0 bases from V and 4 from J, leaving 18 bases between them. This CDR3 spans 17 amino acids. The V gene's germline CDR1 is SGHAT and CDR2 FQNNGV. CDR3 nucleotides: TGTGCCAGCAGCTTAGATGAAGGGGCGCTGGGGGGAGAGACCCAGTACTTC. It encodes CASSLDEGALGGETQYF.

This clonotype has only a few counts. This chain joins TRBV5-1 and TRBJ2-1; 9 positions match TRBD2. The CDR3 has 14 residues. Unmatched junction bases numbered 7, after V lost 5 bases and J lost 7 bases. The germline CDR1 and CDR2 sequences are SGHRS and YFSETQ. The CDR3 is CASSTSGGWNEQFF. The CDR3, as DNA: TGCGCCAGCAGTACAAGCGGGGGGTGGAATGAGCAGTTCTTC.

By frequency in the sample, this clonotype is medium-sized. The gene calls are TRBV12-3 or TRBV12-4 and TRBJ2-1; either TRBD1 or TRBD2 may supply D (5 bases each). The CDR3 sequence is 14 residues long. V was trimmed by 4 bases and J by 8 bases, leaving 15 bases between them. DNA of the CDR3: TGTGCCAGCAGTTCAGAATCGGGACGGTATGAGCAGTTCTTC. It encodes CASSSESGRYEQFF.

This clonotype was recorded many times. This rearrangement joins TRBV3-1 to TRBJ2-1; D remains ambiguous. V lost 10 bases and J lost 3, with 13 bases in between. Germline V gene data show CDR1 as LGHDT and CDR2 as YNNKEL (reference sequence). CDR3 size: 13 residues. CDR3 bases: TGTGCCACCCTCGGCGGAGACTACAATGAGCAGTTCTTC. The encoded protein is CATLGGDYNEQFF.

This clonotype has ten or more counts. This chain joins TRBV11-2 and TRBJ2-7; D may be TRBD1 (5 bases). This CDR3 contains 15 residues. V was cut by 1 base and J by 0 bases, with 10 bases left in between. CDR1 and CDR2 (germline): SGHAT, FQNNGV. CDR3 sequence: CASSLGTTASYEQYF. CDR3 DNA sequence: TGTGCCAGCAGCTTAGGGACGACAGCCTCCTACGAGCAGTACTTC. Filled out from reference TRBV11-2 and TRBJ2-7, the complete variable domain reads EAGVAQSPRYKIIEKRQSVAFWCNPISGHATLYWYQQILGQGPKLLIQFQNNGVVDDSQLPKDRFSAERLKGVDSTLKIQPAKLEDSAVYLCASSLGTTASYEQYFGPGTRLTVT.

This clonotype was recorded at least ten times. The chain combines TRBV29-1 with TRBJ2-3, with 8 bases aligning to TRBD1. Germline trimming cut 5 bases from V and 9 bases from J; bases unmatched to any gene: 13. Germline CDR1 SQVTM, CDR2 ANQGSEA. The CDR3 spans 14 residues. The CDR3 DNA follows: TGCAGCGTTTCACCGGGACAGGCTCACCAAACGCAGTATTTT. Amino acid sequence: CSVSPGQAHQTQYF.

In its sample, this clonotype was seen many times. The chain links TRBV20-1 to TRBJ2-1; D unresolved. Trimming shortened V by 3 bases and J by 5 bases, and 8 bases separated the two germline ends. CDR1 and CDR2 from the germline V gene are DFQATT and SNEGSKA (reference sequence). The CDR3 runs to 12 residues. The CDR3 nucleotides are TGCAGTGCTAGGGTGAACGACAATGAGCAGTTCTTC. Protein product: CSARVNDNEQFF.

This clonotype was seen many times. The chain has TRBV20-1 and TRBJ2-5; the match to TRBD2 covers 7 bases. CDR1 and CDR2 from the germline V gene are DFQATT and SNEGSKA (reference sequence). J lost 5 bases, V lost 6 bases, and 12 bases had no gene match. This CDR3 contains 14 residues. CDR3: CSAPGRGFAETQYF. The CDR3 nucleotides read TGCAGTGCCCCCGGGCGGGGGTTCGCGGAGACCCAGTACTTC.

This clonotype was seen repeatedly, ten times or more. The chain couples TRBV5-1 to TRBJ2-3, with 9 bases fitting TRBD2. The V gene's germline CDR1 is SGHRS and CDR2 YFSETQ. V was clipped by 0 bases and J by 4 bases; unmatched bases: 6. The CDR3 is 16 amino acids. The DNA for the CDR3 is TGCGCCAGCAGCTTGGGGGCGGGGGGGCCCGCAGATACGCAGTATTTT. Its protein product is CASSLGAGGPADTQYF.

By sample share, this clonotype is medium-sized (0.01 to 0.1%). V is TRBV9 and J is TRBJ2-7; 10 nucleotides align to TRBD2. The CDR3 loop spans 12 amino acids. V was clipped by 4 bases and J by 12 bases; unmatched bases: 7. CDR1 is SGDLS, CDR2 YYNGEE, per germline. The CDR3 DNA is TGTGCCAGCAGCACTCGTAGCGGGGGGATGTACTTC. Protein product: CASSTRSGGMYF.